This is a list of T cell receptor beta chains from one sample in a study of cytomegalovirus exposure and HLA in healthy donors. Libraries were prepared by immunoSEQ multiplex PCR; TCRdb keeps only in-frame clonotypes and omits some of them. Of 150,000 to 200,000 clones in the sample, about 86% were seen once. The sequenced material came from PBMCs. These receptors originate from a woman aged 18-29 years in good health and CMV-seronegative. Both conserved end residues are part of each CDR3. A D gene is named only where the DNA matches it firmly. Clone size is shown for a subset of rows, as once, few, many or a class of expanded clone.

v_call,clone_size,j_call,d_call,cdr3_aa,cdr3_nt
TRBV30,.,TRBJ1-1,.,CAWSVTEGTEAFF,TGTGCCTGGAGTGTGACCGAGGGCACTGAAGCTTTCTTT
TRBV6-5,.,TRBJ2-7,TRBD1,CASSYGGQGAYEQYF,TGTGCCAGCAGTTACGGGGGACAGGGGGCCTACGAGCAGTACTTC
TRBV6-5,few,TRBJ2-7,TRBD1,CASSPGQGRAEQYF,TGTGCCAGCAGTCCCGGACAGGGAAGAGCCGAGCAGTACTTC
TRBV18,.,TRBJ1-2,.,CASSPGANGANLIPTF,TGTGCCAGCTCTCCAGGGGCCAATGGGGCCAATTTAATACCTACCTTC
TRBV7-8,.,TRBJ1-1,TRBD1,CASSVQGATIEAFF,TGTGCCAGCAGCGTACAGGGGGCAACCATTGAAGCTTTCTTT
TRBV5-1,.,TRBJ2-5,.,CASSVDGSQETQYF,TGCGCCAGCAGCGTGGACGGGAGCCAAGAGACCCAGTACTTC
TRBV4-1,.,TRBJ1-1,.,CASSQVRGNTEAFF,TGCGCCAGCAGCCAAGTTCGGGGGAACACTGAAGCTTTCTTT
TRBV5-1,.,TRBJ1-5,.,CASSLQGGSNQPQHF,TGCGCCAGCAGCTTACAGGGAGGGAGCAATCAGCCCCAGCATTTT
TRBV6-4,once,TRBJ2-2,TRBD2,CASSQEGGLAGTGELFF,TGTGCCAGCAGCCAAGAAGGGGGACTAGCGGGAACCGGGGAGCTGTTTTTT
TRBV4-3,.,TRBJ2-7,.,CASSQDQRSSYEQYF,TGCGCCAGCAGCCAAGATCAGCGCTCCTCCTACGAGCAGTACTTC
TRBV5-1,.,TRBJ1-6,.,CASKGSGEKAYNSPLHF,TGCGCTTCTAAAGGGTCTGGGGAGAAAGCCTATAATTCACCCCTCCACTTT
TRBV5-6,.,TRBJ2-5,.,CASTQNGVAQYF,TGTGCCAGCACCCAGAACGGGGTGGCCCAGTACTTC
TRBV2,.,TRBJ2-2,TRBD2,CASSLRGGLAGELFF,TGTGCCAGCAGCCTCCGGGGGGGACTAGCCGGGGAGCTGTTTTTT
TRBV11-2,.,TRBJ1-2,TRBD1,CASSLNPGQGEDSYTF,TGTGCCAGCAGCTTAAATCCGGGACAGGGAGAGGATAGCTACACCTTC
TRBV27,.,TRBJ2-1,TRBD1,CASSLLQTTGANEQFF,TGTGCCAGCAGTCTTTTACAGACGACAGGGGCAAATGAGCAGTTCTTC
TRBV12-5,.,TRBJ2-5,TRBD1,CASGTSTGETQYF,TGTGCTAGTGGCACCTCGACAGGGGAGACCCAGTACTTC
TRBV4-1,.,TRBJ2-5,.,CASSQVLREETQYF,TGCGCCAGCAGCCAAGTACTACGCGAAGAGACCCAGTACTTC
TRBV4-1,once,TRBJ1-6,TRBD1,CASSQGTGGSYNSPLHF,TGCGCCAGCAGCCAGGGGACAGGAGGCTCCTATAATTCACCCCTCCACTTT
TRBV5-1,.,TRBJ1-1,TRBD1,CASNPGQPNTEAFF,TGCGCCAGCAATCCGGGACAGCCGAACACTGAAGCTTTCTTT
TRBV21-1,.,TRBJ1-1,.,CASSIRWSGDTEAFF,TGTGCCAGCAGCATTCGTTGGTCGGGGGACACTGAAGCTTTCTTT
TRBV29-1,.,TRBJ2-3,.,CSVEDSSDTQYF,TGCAGCGTTGAGGACTCTTCAGATACGCAGTATTTT
TRBV2,once,TRBJ2-1,.,CATCRSPDTDNEQFF,TGTGCCACCTGCCGCAGCCCTGACACAGACAATGAGCAGTTCTTC
TRBV5-1,.,TRBJ1-1,.,CASSLEIMNTEAFF,TGCGCCAGCAGCTTGGAAATTATGAACACTGAAGCTTTCTTT
TRBV29-1,.,TRBJ1-2,.,CSVSNGVDFVYGYTF,TGCAGCGTTAGTAACGGGGTGGATTTTGTCTATGGCTACACCTTC
TRBV6-6,.,TRBJ1-5,.,CASIVQGYQPQHF,TGTGCCAGCATCGTACAGGGTTATCAGCCCCAGCATTTT
TRBV7-9,.,TRBJ2-2,TRBD1,CASSSMRQGYTGELFF,TGTGCCAGCAGCTCCATGCGACAGGGGTACACCGGGGAGCTGTTTTTT
TRBV6-1,.,TRBJ1-2,TRBD1,CASSLGQGGGYGYTF,TGTGCCAGCAGCCTTGGACAGGGAGGGGGCTATGGCTACACCTTC
TRBV6-1,.,TRBJ1-1,.,CASSEAGGVNTEAFF,TGTGCCAGCAGTGAAGCCGGGGGGGTGAACACTGAAGCTTTCTTT
TRBV20-1,.,TRBJ1-2,.,CSAILNGYTF,TGCAGTGCTATACTAAATGGCTACACCTTC
TRBV4-1,.,TRBJ2-7,TRBD2,CASSQDRGSGVNEQYF,TGCGCCAGCAGCCAAGATCGGGGTAGCGGGGTAAACGAGCAGTACTTC
TRBV12-5,.,TRBJ2-3,.,CASGLNRRVWPDTQYF,TGTGCTAGTGGTTTGAATCGGAGGGTTTGGCCAGATACGCAGTATTTT
TRBV5-1,.,TRBJ2-1,.,CASSPGGNEQFF,TGCGCCAGCAGCCCCGGGGGCAATGAGCAGTTCTTC
TRBV2,.,TRBJ2-7,TRBD2,CASSEYPSGDPYEQYF,TGTGCCAGCAGTGAGTATCCCAGCGGGGACCCCTACGAGCAGTACTTC
TRBV19,.,TRBJ1-1,TRBD1,CASRTGGTEAFF,TGTGCCAGTAGGACAGGGGGCACTGAAGCTTTCTTT
TRBV7-9,once,TRBJ1-2,.,CASSLGQAVYGYTF,TGTGCCAGCAGCTTAGGGCAGGCCGTCTATGGCTACACCTTC
TRBV29-1,.,TRBJ1-4,TRBD1,CSVEDRPGTGFPEKLFF,TGCAGCGTTGAAGATCGGCCCGGGACAGGATTTCCTGAAAAACTGTTTTTT
TRBV7-9,.,TRBJ1-1,.,CASSFIVGGTEAFF,TGTGCCAGCAGCTTCATCGTGGGGGGCACTGAAGCTTTCTTT